The following is a T cell receptor beta chain sequence with its context. Its specificity is not known. This specimen comes from a study of cytomegalovirus exposure and HLA in healthy donors. Points from the study as a whole: The study found most TCR sequences rare, yet found some public TCRs in many donors.

Primers for the PCR totalled 60 Vbeta and 13 Jbeta. In the original processing: It was a later analysis that counted about 80 million unique TCR beta chains, of which some 9.9 million were shared. This table comes from immunoSEQ multiplex PCR, and its TCRdb copy is limited to in-frame clones, with some not included. Clone size and the V and J calls come from that table; the DNA yielded D and trimming. The sample records about 140,000 clones, approximately 78% being singletons. The V gene's germline CDR1 is MDHEN and CDR2 SYDVKM. The CDR3 contains 17 residues. V lost 4 bases to trimming and J lost 7 bases; unmatched junction nucleotides: 12.

This receptor was taken from a female donor in good health and CMV-seronegative. J is TRBJ1-6 and V is TRBV28; 8 nucleotides align to TRBD1. Sequenced input: PBMCs. The CDR3 DNA sequence: TGTGCCAGCAGTTCATCTGGACAGGGACCAACGAATTCACCCCTCCACTTT. This translates into CASSSSGQGPTNSPLHF.